The clone carrying this T cell receptor (beta chain) has only a few counts. No antigen is known for it. These data originate in a study of CD8 T cells in ankylosing spondylitis. CDR3 length equals 13 residues. Germline CDR1 reads GTSNPN; CDR2 reads SVGIG (reference sequence). Deletions cut 5 bases from V and 0 bases from J, with 11 bases between. Quantitative 5'-RACE with molecular barcodes generated TCR beta libraries. TCRdb recomputed calls from the 5' RACE reads with MiXCR, one row per CDR3 protein. The repertoire has 100,000 to 150,000 distinct CDR3 sequences, 7% of them found once; the top ten carry 12%. General observations from the study: Disease-linked clones were found to be CD8+ and relatively rare in peripheral blood.

The TCR comes from a male donor with ankylosing spondylitis or in good health (not recorded which). Sequenced sample: blood, either unsorted or a sorted T cell fraction (not recorded which). The rearrangement links TRBV30 to TRBJ2-7, with D possibly matching TRBD1 (6 bases). The chain's CDR3 is CAWRLGGSYEQYF. As DNA, the CDR3 is TGTGCCTGGCGTTTAGGGGGCTCCTACGAGCAGTACTTC.